This T cell receptor beta chain came from a study of blood T cell repertoires in COVID-19. It was during active infection that Seattle patients were enrolled and then longitudinally followed. The protocol was immunoSEQ multiplex PCR, while the TCRdb copy is restricted to in-frame clones and leaves out a portion. The sample includes roughly 410,000 clones, about 89% of them seen just once. The sequencing input was peripheral blood. This clonotype was obtained from a woman aged 40 to 49 with COVID-19, enrolled during active disease.

The CDR3 nucleotides are TGCAGCGTTCCCAAGGGACAGGGGGCTCGGGAGACCCAGTACTTC. Translating gives CSVPKGQGARETQYF. This rearrangement joins TRBV29-1 to TRBJ2-5, with TRBD1 identical over 12 bases. This CDR3 spans 15 amino acids. V shed 5 bases, J shed 5 bases, and the junction held 9 bases outside the gene matches. In germline, CDR1 is SQVTM, CDR2 ANQGSEA. The entire variable domain, with the rest obtained from reference TRBV29-1 and TRBJ2-5, is as follows: SAVISQKPSRDICQRGTSLTIQCQVDSQVTMMFWYRQQPGQSLTLIATANQGSEATYESGFVIDKFPISRPNLTFSTLTVSNMSPEDSSIYLCSVPKGQGARETQYFGPGTRLLVL.